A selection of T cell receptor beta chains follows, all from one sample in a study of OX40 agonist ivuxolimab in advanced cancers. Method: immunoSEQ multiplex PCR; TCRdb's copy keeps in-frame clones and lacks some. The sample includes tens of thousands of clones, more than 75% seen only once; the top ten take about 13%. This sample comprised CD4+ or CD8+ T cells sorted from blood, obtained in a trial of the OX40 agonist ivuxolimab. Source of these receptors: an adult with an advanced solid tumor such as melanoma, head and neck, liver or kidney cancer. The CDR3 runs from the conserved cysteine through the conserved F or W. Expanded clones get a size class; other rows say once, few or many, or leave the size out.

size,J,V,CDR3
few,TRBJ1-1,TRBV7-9,CASSPGQGRAFF
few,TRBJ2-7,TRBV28,CASSSLKQGYEQYF
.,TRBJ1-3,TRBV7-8,CASSLTFRGTEITGNTIYF
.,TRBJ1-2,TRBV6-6,CASAPGDSGADF
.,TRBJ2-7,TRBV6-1,CASSPAYEQYF
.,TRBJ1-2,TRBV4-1,CASSQGRDRVTYGYTF
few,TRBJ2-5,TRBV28,CASSLVAGSYPQETQYF
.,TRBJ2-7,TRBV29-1,CSVEEGAQSSYEQYF
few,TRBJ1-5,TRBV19,CASSIPTERGQPQHF
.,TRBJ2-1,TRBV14,CASSPLVGTGVYNEQFF
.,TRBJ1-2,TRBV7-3,CASSFPGQGEAGYGYTF
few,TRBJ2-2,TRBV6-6,CASSYARATGELFF
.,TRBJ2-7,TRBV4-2,CASSQEVDSYAYEQYF
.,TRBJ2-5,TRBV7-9,CASSPAGVQETQYF
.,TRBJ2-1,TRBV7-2,CASSLAIEQFF
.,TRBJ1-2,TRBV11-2,CASSEGTGIRGYTF
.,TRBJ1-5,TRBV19,CASSGQNQPQHF
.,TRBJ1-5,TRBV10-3,CAINRDGNQPQHF
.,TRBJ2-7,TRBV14,CASSPGRLAGKTYEQYF
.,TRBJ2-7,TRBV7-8,CASGQSGAYEQYF
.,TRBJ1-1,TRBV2,CASSDEWGNTEAFF
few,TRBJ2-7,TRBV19,CASRPGTANSYEQYF
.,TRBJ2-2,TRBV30,CAWSSGYTGELFF
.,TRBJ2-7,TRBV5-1,CASSFKSGREEQYF
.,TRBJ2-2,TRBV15,CATSRDRTGELFF
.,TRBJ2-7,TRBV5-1,CASRPAGTYDEQYF
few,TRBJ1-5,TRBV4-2,CASSQATGTGTNQPQHF
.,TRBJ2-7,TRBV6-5,CASSPRDRVYEQYF
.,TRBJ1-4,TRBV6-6,CASSYGTGGNEKLFF